This section outlines one T cell receptor (beta chain) sequence together with its context. Its antigen remains unknown. The data were produced by immunoSEQ multiplex PCR, yet TCRdb's version contains in-frame clones alone and is incomplete. The sample lists over 25,000 clones, around 80% occurring once. The data originate from a study of T cells in localized non-small cell lung cancer. Study outcomes and limitations: The study linked higher blood T cell density to longer overall survival.

This TCR derives from a male donor at least 60 years old with stage III squamous cell lung carcinoma. The material sequenced was peripheral blood, taken before any cancer treatment.

For the CDR3, the DNA is TGTGCCAGCAGCGCACAGGGGGACACCGGGGAGCTGTTTTTT. Its protein product is CASSAQGDTGELFF. The chain uses TRBV9 and TRBJ2-2; TRBD1 matches at 8 bases. This CDR3 is built from 14 residues. V gave up 3 bases and J gave up 3 bases; unmatched junction bases: 1. Germline lookup yields CDR1 SGDLS and CDR2 YYNGEE.